In this sample, the clone carrying this T cell receptor (beta chain) turned up once. What it binds is not known. The data were taken from a study of shared clonotypes between healthy human individuals. Overall study: Donors had three CD4 naive, three CD4 memory, two CD8 naive and one CD8 memory plate apiece.

The CDR3 runs to 13 residues. Germline V gene sequence: CDR1 MNHEY, CDR2 SVGAGI. Trimming took off 4 bases at V and 5 bases at J, with 11 bases between the two ends. CD45RO-negative, CCR7-positively selected cells formed the naive CD8 fraction, excluding terminally differentiated effector memory CD45RA+ cells. Profiled with immunoSEQ multiplex PCR; TCRdb holds only in-frame clones, not every one. The data show around 2.1 million clones, about 93% seen once. Study-level findings and limits: Donor scarcity curtailed the genetic and exposure-history diversity represented herein. Clonotypes shared by all four donors outscored non-shared clonotypes in generation probability.

The chain uses TRBV6-5 and TRBJ2-5; no reliable D call. The TCR was taken from a man aged 18 to 29 in good health. Some clones in this sample may be carry-over from other donors' samples. The sample comprised naive CD8+ T cells from PBMCs. Here the CDR3 reads CASSFGPVETQYF. The CDR3 coding sequence is TGTGCCAGCAGTTTCGGACCCGTGGAGACCCAGTACTTC.